This T cell receptor beta chain was identified in a study of control samples from healthy donors and cancer patients. This CDR3 is built from 15 residues. Looked up from germline, CDR1 is MDHEN and CDR2 is SYDVKM. The V and J ends lost 6 bases and 1 base, in that order; junction bases with no gene match: 5. TCRdb's table, derived via immunoSEQ multiplex PCR, lists solely in-frame clones and lacks some. The data show under 200,000 clones, approximately 96% seen once. The J gene is TRBJ2-2, the V gene TRBV28; 7 bases align to TRBD2. This clonotype was sampled from a woman aged 25 to 45 in good health. The specimen was blood. CDR3 in DNA: TGTGCCAGCAGACCTAGCGGAGGGAACACCGGGGAGCTGTTTTTT. Amino acids: CASRPSGGNTGELFF.